The 5 T cell receptor beta chains below all came from one sample that was sequenced in a study of high-grade serous ovarian cancer treatment subgroups. Tumor samples were taken before definitive surgery or chemotherapy. Only in-frame clones appear in the TCRdb table, and some are missing; sequencing was by immunoSEQ multiplex PCR. The data show about 39,000 clones, about 79% seen once. Sequencing was done on a sample of tumor tissue. The source is a human donor with high-grade serous ovarian cancer.

The CDR3 DNA sequence: TGCAGTGCTAGTGACCAGTACGAGCAGTACTTC. This translates into CSASDQYEQYF. The gene calls are TRBV20-1 and TRBJ2-7; D is ambiguous. CDR3 length: 11 amino acids. V was cut by 3 bases and J by 4 bases, with 7 bases left in between. Germline V gene lookup returns CDR1 DFQATT and CDR2 SNEGSKA (reference sequence).

The V call is TRBV7-2, the J call TRBJ1-2; no firm D call. Trimming cost V 4 bases and J 5 bases, with 11 bases left between them. The CDR3 runs 13 residues. Germline V gene data show CDR1 as SGHTA and CDR2 as FQGNSA. The DNA for the CDR3 is TGTGCCAGCAGCTCTATGCAGGAGTATGGCTACACCTTC. Encoded protein: CASSSMQEYGYTF.

The V gene is TRBV19, the J gene TRBJ2-7; TRBD2 agrees at 7 bases. Unmatched junction bases numbered 6, after V lost 5 bases and J lost 2 bases. Germline CDR1 LNHDA, CDR2 SQIVND (reference sequence). There are 14 residues in the CDR3. The chain's CDR3 is CASSSSGIAYEQYF. The CDR3 nucleotides are TGTGCCAGTAGTTCGAGCGGGATTGCCTACGAGCAGTACTTC.

The chain is built from TRBV5-6 and TRBJ2-1, with unresolved D. The CDR3 has 12 residues. The V gene lost 4 bases and the J gene lost 5 bases, with 7 bases spanning the gap. Germline lookup yields CDR1 SGHDT and CDR2 YYEEEE. The CDR3 coding sequence is TGTGCCAGCAGCCTGGATCACAATGAGCAGTTCTTC. Residues: CASSLDHNEQFF.

V gene TRBV11-3 combines with J gene TRBJ2-5, with 10 bases that match TRBD1. This CDR3 spans 15 amino acids. J was trimmed by 5 bases and V by 5 bases; bases with no gene match: 8. CDR1 is SGHNT, CDR2 YENEEA, per germline. CDR3 protein: CASSLDRGSRETQYF. CDR3 nucleotides: TGTGCCAGCAGCCTGGACAGGGGGTCGAGGGAGACCCAGTACTTC. The full variable domain, completed using reference TRBV11-3 and TRBJ2-5, is EAGVVQSPRYKIIEKKQPVAFWCNPISGHNTLYWYLQNLGQGPELLIRYENEEAVDDSQLPKDRFSAERLKGVDSTLKIQPAELGDSAVYLCASSLDRGSRETQYFGPGTRLLVL.